The text below deals with one T cell receptor beta chain. Its matching antigen is unknown. The data stem from a study of Graves' ophthalmopathy and Graves' hyperthyroidism. Findings and limits, study-wide: Clonotypes were expanded in thyroid at above 0.001 frequency, and most also appeared in blood.

This CDR3 comprises 13 residues. CDR1 is SGHAT, CDR2 FQNNGV, per germline. V lost 5 bases to trimming and J lost 3 bases, with 10 bases between them. Certain patients were not enrolled. These were patients with other autoimmune diseases, uncontrolled infections, pregnancy or lactation. Thyroid ultrasound, orbital computed tomography, TRAb, serum thyroxine and clinical symptoms formed the basis of diagnosis. RNA transcripts were the template, and TCR beta CDR3 regions were amplified from them. HTBI-primed RT-PCR formed the first round, and a multiplex PCR formed the second. TCRdb itself ran the multiplex PCR reads through MiXCR, one entry per CDR3 protein. The data show roughly 300,000 distinct CDR3 sequences, under 20% seen once.

The chain has TRBV11-2 and TRBJ1-1; D unresolved. The clonotype originates from an adult man with Graves' ophthalmopathy. Sequenced: peripheral blood. CDR3 in amino acids: CASSPATHTEAFF. CDR3 in DNA: TGTGCCAGCAGCCCCGCGACGCACACTGAAGCTTTCTTT.